The 4 T cell receptor beta chains below were found in one sample sequenced in a study of T cell repertoires in cytomegalovirus infection. Via MiXCR, TCRdb re-called the reads, giving one row per CDR3 protein. The sample lists approximately 750,000 distinct CDR3 sequences; 35% to 45% were seen once. The material sequenced was PBMCs. The receptor set was obtained from a human donor in good health (CMV status not recorded). Some clones in this sample may be carry-over from other donors' samples.

This clonotype was recorded many times. This chain connects TRBV7-9 to TRBJ1-6; 11 bases match TRBD1. The germline V gene encodes CDR1 SEHNR and CDR2 FQNEAQ (reference sequence). Trimming removed 5 bases from V and 7 bases from J; junction bases left unmatched: 4. The CDR3 runs 15 residues. CDR3 sequence: CASSPDRGQNSPLHF. As DNA, the CDR3 is TGTGCCAGCAGCCCGGACAGGGGGCAAAATTCACCCCTCCACTTT. The full variable domain, with the rest looked up from reference TRBV7-9 and TRBJ1-6, is DTGVSQNPRHKITKRGQNVTFRCDPISEHNRLYWYRQTLGQGPEFLTYFQNEAQLEKSRLLSDRFSAERPKGSFSTLEIQRTEQGDSAMYLCASSPDRGQNSPLHFGNGTRLTVT.

As regards this clonotype: The CDR3 end shows no conserved phenylalanine or tryptophan, and so a read error is likely. V is TRBV12-3 or TRBV12-4 and J is TRBJ1-4; D is uncertain. Between the trimmed V and J ends, which lost 3 bases and 7 bases, there was a span of 3 bases. This CDR3 region has 11 residues. CDR3 in amino acids: CASSFAEKLFL. The CDR3 coding sequence is TGTGCCAGCAGTTTTGCTGAAAAACTGTTTTTG.

This clonotype was detected ten times or more. CDR3 nucleotides: TGTGCCAGCAGCGTGGGACTAGCGGTAAACAATGAGCAGTTCTTC. Encoded protein: CASSVGLAVNNEQFF. The V call is TRBV7-2, the J call TRBJ2-1, with 11 nucleotides matching TRBD2. CDR1 and CDR2 from the germline V gene are SGHTA and FQGNSA. Trimming at V came to 5 bases and at J to 5 bases, leaving 5 bases not matched to a gene. This CDR3 spans 15 amino acids.

The chain links TRBV29-1 to TRBJ2-3; 10 bases agree with TRBD1. The CDR3 loop spans 15 amino acids. In germline, CDR1 is SQVTM, CDR2 ANQGSEA. The J segment lost 4 bases and the V segment lost 5 bases, leaving 9 bases of the junction unmatched. CDR3 sequence: CSVTLGQGRSDTQYF. The CDR3 region has the DNA TGCAGCGTTACGTTGGGACAGGGGCGTTCAGATACGCAGTATTTT.